These 31 T cell receptor beta chains came from one sample sequenced in a study of OX40 agonist ivuxolimab in advanced cancers. Assay used: immunoSEQ multiplex PCR; TCRdb lists only in-frame clones, some missing. The sample records 17,000 or so clones, about nine tenths being singletons. Specimen: CD4+ or CD8+ T cells sorted from blood, collected in a trial of the OX40 agonist ivuxolimab. The receptor source for this set is an adult with an advanced solid tumor such as melanoma, head and neck, liver or kidney cancer.

The rearrangement uses TRBV6-1 and TRBJ1-2; D remains unclear. This CDR3 contains 14 residues. Germline values: CDR1 MNHNS, CDR2 SASEGT. V was cut by 3 bases and J by 4 bases, with 12 bases left in between. The CDR3 DNA follows: TGTGCCAGCAGTGACCGGGTTGAGAGCTATGGCTACACCTTC. It specifies CASSDRVESYGYTF.

The rearrangement joins TRBV21-1 to TRBJ1-5; TRBD1 is the table's D call, not checked against the DNA. TRBV21-1 is a pseudogene. This CDR3 has 18 amino acids. The CDR3 sequence is CASSKPSCQVRANQPQHF. Here the CDR3 DNA reads TGTGCCAGCAGCAAACCGAGCTGTCAGGTCAGGGCAAATCAGCCCCAGCATTTT.

This sequence joins TRBV5-5 and TRBJ1-1, with D unresolved. The V gene's germline CDR1 is SGHKS and CDR2 YYEKEE (reference sequence). V gave up 2 bases and J gave up 5 bases, with 10 bases separating them. The CDR3 runs 13 residues. The CDR3 region has the DNA TGTGCCAGCAGCTTCGGAGGGAAAACTGAAGCTTTCTTT. Its translation is CASSFGGKTEAFF.

The chain couples TRBV5-1 to TRBJ2-1; D possibly corresponds to TRBD1 (6 bases). Germline V gene lookup returns CDR1 SGHRS and CDR2 YFSETQ. The CDR3 has 17 amino acids. Trimming took 3 bases from V and 4 from J, leaving 20 bases between them. CDR3 in DNA: TGCGCCAGCAGCTCCCCAGGGGCCCCTCTGAGGTACAATGAGCAGTTCTTC. It yields the protein CASSSPGAPLRYNEQFF.

The gene calls are TRBV28 and TRBJ1-5; possibly TRBD1 for D (5 bases). The CDR3 extends over 13 amino acids. The ends were cut back, 1 base at V and 10 bases at J, with 11 bases in the middle. In germline, CDR1 is MDHEN, CDR2 SYDVKM. Here the CDR3 reads CASSLLGTDPQHF. The DNA of the CDR3 is TGTGCCAGCAGTTTATTAGGGACTGATCCCCAGCATTTT.

The chain couples TRBV4-1 to TRBJ2-5, with D perhaps being TRBD1 or TRBD2 (5 bases each). The J call may be wrong; the DNA end is better matched by TRBJ2-7. From germline, CDR1 is MGHRA and CDR2 YSYEKL. CDR3 length: 13 amino acids. For the CDR3, the DNA is TGCGCCAGCAGCTCCAGGGAGACCTACGAGCAGTACTTC. Amino acid sequence: CASSSRETYEQYF.

Within the sample, this clone is medium-sized. V usage is TRBV7-9 and J usage is TRBJ1-2, with 8 bases fitting TRBD1. Per germline, CDR1 SEHNR and CDR2 FQNEAQ (reference sequence). V shed 0 bases, J shed 0 bases, and the junction held 9 bases outside the gene matches. The CDR3 totals 18 residues. The CDR3 bases are TGTGCCAGCAGCTTAGCTGGACAGGGTGTTGGAGCTAACTATGGCTACACCTTC. It yields the protein CASSLAGQGVGANYGYTF.

The rearrangement joins TRBV27 to TRBJ2-1; no reliable D call. Per the germline V gene, CDR1 is MNHEY and CDR2 is SMNVEV (reference sequence). Trimming took 6 bases from V and 0 from J, leaving 12 bases between them. The CDR3 is 15 amino acids. The CDR3 is CASSPSSSSYNEQFF. CDR3 DNA: TGTGCCAGCAGCCCCAGCTCGAGCTCCTACAATGAGCAGTTCTTC.

The chain links TRBV4-1 to TRBJ2-7; possibly TRBD1 or TRBD2 for D (5 bases each). The germline gives CDR1 MGHRA, CDR2 YSYEKL. The CDR3 has 19 amino acids. V was trimmed by 4 bases and J by 3 bases, leaving 28 bases between them. The CDR3 region is CASSPYYGGPGSGLYEQYF. CDR3 in DNA: TGCGCCAGCAGCCCCTACTATGGGGGACCGGGAAGTGGGCTCTACGAGCAGTACTTC.

This clone was counted a single time. The V and J genes are TRBV11-2 and TRBJ1-2; 8 bases are shared with TRBD1. Germline values: CDR1 SGHAT, CDR2 FQNNGV. This CDR3 is built from 15 residues. V gave up 5 bases and J gave up 8 bases; unmatched junction bases: 13. The CDR3 here is CASSLSDRGGEGYTF. The CDR3 DNA reads as TGTGCCAGCAGCCTAAGTGACAGGGGAGGCGAGGGCTACACCTTC.

The chain links TRBV19 to TRBJ2-7, with no clear D. V lost 6 bases to trimming and J lost 0 bases, with 12 bases between them. Germline CDR1 and CDR2: LNHDA and SQIVND (reference sequence). CDR3 length: 14 amino acids. The CDR3 DNA sequence: TGTGCCAGTAGGGCTAGGACCATCTCCTACGAGCAGTACTTC. It translates to CASRARTISYEQYF.

The V gene is TRBV5-6, the J gene TRBJ2-7, with D possibly matching TRBD1 (6 bases). Germline CDR1 SGHDT, CDR2 YYEEEE. The germline V and J ends were trimmed by 1 base and 4 bases, with 6 bases remaining between them. The CDR3 covers 12 residues. CDR3 residues: CASSLQGYEQYF. The CDR3 DNA is TGTGCCAGCAGCTTGCAGGGGTACGAGCAGTACTTC.

This chain uses TRBV13 with TRBJ2-6; D unresolved. CDR3 length equals 16 residues. Germline CDR1 reads PRHDT; CDR2 reads FYEKMQ (reference sequence). The germline V and J ends were trimmed by 0 bases and 0 bases, with 6 bases remaining between them. The DNA for the CDR3 is TGTGCCAGCAGCTTAGGGCCCAGCTCTGGGGCCAACGTCCTGACTTTC. Encoded protein: CASSLGPSSGANVLTF. Based on the CDR3 plus reference TRBV13 and TRBJ2-6, the full variable domain is AAGVIQSPRHLIKEKRETATLKCYPIPRHDTVYWYQQGPGQDPQFLISFYEKMQSDKGSIPDRFSAQQFSDYHSELNMSSLELGDSALYFCASSLGPSSGANVLTFGAGSRLTVL.

This chain links TRBV7-8 with TRBJ2-7; 7 nucleotides align to TRBD1. This CDR3 comprises 15 residues. The V segment lost 7 bases and the J segment 3 bases; nucleotides outside the gene matches: 12. The germline V gene encodes CDR1 SGHVS and CDR2 FQNEAQ. CDR3 DNA sequence: TGTGCCAGCACCTCGGTGAGACAGGGTATCTACGAGCAGTACTTC. As protein: CASTSVRQGIYEQYF. The complete variable domain, with remaining parts taken from reference TRBV7-8 and TRBJ2-7, reads GAGVSQSPRYKVAKRGQDVALRCDPISGHVSLFWYQQALGQGPEFLTYFQNEAQLDKSGLPSDRFFAERPEGSVSTLKIQRTQQEDSAVYLCASTSVRQGIYEQYFGPGTRLTVT.

The J gene is TRBJ2-1, the V gene TRBV27, with TRBD2 identical over 14 bases. This CDR3 is built from 15 residues. V trimming: 6 bases; J trimming: 7 bases; junction bases outside the gene matches: 5. The germline V gene has CDR1 MNHEY and CDR2 SMNVEV (reference sequence). The CDR3 reads CASSHGTSGSNEQFF. The CDR3 nucleotides are TGTGCCAGCAGCCACGGGACTAGCGGGAGTAATGAGCAGTTCTTC.

This chain joins TRBV6-5 and TRBJ1-5; D remains unclear. Trimming cost V 8 bases and J 4 bases, with 15 bases left between them. The CDR3 is made up of 14 amino acids. From germline, CDR1 is MNHEY and CDR2 SVGAGI. Written as DNA, the CDR3 is TGTGCCAGCGCCGCGGACCGCAGTAATCAGCCCCAGCATTTT. This gives the protein CASAADRSNQPQHF.

V and J are TRBV4-1 and TRBJ2-7; 12 bases line up with TRBD2. The CDR3 spans 15 residues. In germline, CDR1 is MGHRA, CDR2 YSYEKL. The ends lost 4 bases at V and 4 bases at J; junction bases unmatched: 5. The CDR3 nucleotides read TGCGCCAGCAGCCGAGCTAGCGGGGGGGCGTACGAGCAGTACTTC. Translated, it gives CASSRASGGAYEQYF.

V usage is TRBV5-1 and J usage is TRBJ1-2; 11 bases line up with TRBD1. With 4 bases clipped from V and 6 bases from J, the junction kept 5 bases outside the gene matches. This CDR3 comprises 14 residues. Germline V CDR1 and CDR2: SGHRS, YFSETQ. The CDR3 coding sequence is TGCGCCAGCAGCCTGCCGGGACAGGGGGATGGCTACACCTTC. The encoded protein is CASSLPGQGDGYTF. The full variable domain, completed using reference TRBV5-1 and TRBJ1-2, is KAGVTQTPRYLIKTRGQQVTLSCSPISGHRSVSWYQQTPGQGLQFLFEYFSETQRNKGNFPGRFSGRQFSNSRSEMNVSTLELGDSALYLCASSLPGQGDGYTFGSGTRLTVV.

V is TRBV5-1 and J is TRBJ2-7; TRBD1 aligns across 10 bases. V lost 0 bases to trimming and J lost 2 bases; unmatched junction nucleotides: 2. The germline V gene encodes CDR1 SGHRS and CDR2 YFSETQ. The length of the CDR3 is 15 residues. For the CDR3, the DNA is TGCGCCAGCAGCTTGGAGGGACAGGGGCCCTACGAGCAGTACTTC. Protein: CASSLEGQGPYEQYF. The entire variable domain, with the rest obtained from reference TRBV5-1 and TRBJ2-7, is as follows: KAGVTQTPRYLIKTRGQQVTLSCSPISGHRSVSWYQQTPGQGLQFLFEYFSETQRNKGNFPGRFSGRQFSNSRSEMNVSTLELGDSALYLCASSLEGQGPYEQYFGPGTRLTVT.

The gene calls are TRBV6-1 and TRBJ1-1; D gene ambiguous. From germline, CDR1 is MNHNS and CDR2 SASEGT. The CDR3 is 15 amino acids. V was cut by 7 bases and J by 0 bases, with 15 bases left in between. The CDR3 region has the DNA TGTGCCAGCACCGAGGAAAGGGCTCTGAACACTGAAGCTTTCTTT. As protein: CASTEERALNTEAFF.

This chain connects TRBV29-1 to TRBJ1-2; D call uncertain. Germline V lookup: CDR1 SQVTM, CDR2 ANQGSEA. This CDR3 region has 14 residues. V gave up 7 bases and J gave up 0 bases, with 15 bases separating them. The CDR3 nucleotides read TGCAGCGCCCGACGCGGCGATACTAACTATGGCTACACCTTC. This codes for CSARRGDTNYGYTF.

This chain links TRBV6-1 with TRBJ2-7; the D is unclear. Trimming pared 6 bases from V and 3 bases from J, leaving 15 bases between. There are 14 residues in the CDR3. CDR1 and CDR2 (germline): MNHNS, SASEGT. CDR3 in DNA: TGTGCCAGCAGAATCGCCTCGTTCGGCTACGAGCAGTACTTC. Protein product: CASRIASFGYEQYF.

This chain joins TRBV4-2 and TRBJ2-6, with 7 bases matching TRBD2. Germline CDR1 LGHNA, CDR2 YNFKEQ. J was trimmed by 2 bases and V by 0 bases; bases with no gene match: 10. This CDR3 comprises 19 residues. CDR3 coding DNA: TGTGCCAGCAGCCAAGAGATGGCGGGGGTTGTTACTGGGGCCAACGTCCTGACTTTC. Translating gives CASSQEMAGVVTGANVLTF.

This sequence joins TRBV10-3 and TRBJ2-7; TRBD1 might be the D (6 bases). The germline gives CDR1 ENHRY, CDR2 SYGVKD. This CDR3 region has 13 residues. V was clipped by 10 bases and J by 4 bases, with 17 bases between them. The CDR3 region has the DNA TGTGCCACTTTAAGGGGGAGACATTACGAGCAGTACTTC. Amino acid sequence: CATLRGRHYEQYF.

The chain uses TRBV4-1 and TRBJ1-1; 8 nucleotides align to TRBD1. Germline lookup yields CDR1 MGHRA and CDR2 YSYEKL. The CDR3 is 14 residues long. The V segment lost 2 bases and the J segment 1 base; nucleotides outside the gene matches: 0. The CDR3 DNA reads TGCGCCAGCAGCCAACAGGGGGCGAACACTGAAGCTTTCTTT. This sequence encodes CASSQQGANTEAFF.

The chain employs TRBV28 and TRBJ2-3, with 10 positions matching TRBD2. CDR3 length: 15 residues. Germline CDR1 MDHEN, CDR2 SYDVKM. The V and J ends lost 5 bases and 5 bases, in that order; junction bases with no gene match: 7. The CDR3: CASSPRLAGLDTQYF. Here the CDR3 DNA reads TGTGCCAGCAGTCCCCGACTAGCGGGCCTAGATACGCAGTATTTT.

The chain carries TRBV15 and TRBJ1-6, with D unresolved. The ends were cut back, 0 bases at V and 9 bases at J, with 9 bases in the middle. The germline V gene encodes CDR1 LNHNV and CDR2 YYDKDF (reference sequence). The CDR3 sequence is 14 residues long. The CDR3 DNA reads as TGTGCCACCAGCAGAGAGCTGATGGCTTCACCCCTCCACTTT. Its translation is CATSRELMASPLHF.

J is TRBJ2-1 and V is TRBV27; no clear D. This CDR3 has 14 amino acids. V lost 4 bases and J lost 5, with 12 bases in between. Germline V CDR1 and CDR2: MNHEY, SMNVEV (reference sequence). The DNA for the CDR3 is TGTGCCAGCAGTTACTACAACCCGAACAATGAGCAGTTCTTC. It encodes CASSYYNPNNEQFF.

This clone was seen once. V usage is TRBV27 and J usage is TRBJ2-7, with TRBD2 matching over 9 bases. The CDR3 is 15 amino acids. Germline CDR1 and CDR2: MNHEY and SMNVEV (reference sequence). The trim removed 2 bases at V and 0 bases at J, leaving 2 bases unmatched. In nucleotides, the CDR3 is TGTGCCAGCAGTTTAGCGGGGGGGAGCTCCTACGAGCAGTACTTC. This codes for CASSLAGGSSYEQYF.

This clone occurred once. The chain recombines TRBV19 with TRBJ1-6, with D uncertain. Germline V CDR1 and CDR2: LNHDA, SQIVND (reference sequence). The CDR3 is 15 amino acids. Trimming took 6 bases from V and 0 from J, leaving 9 bases between them. The CDR3 loop reads CASSPVSSYNSPLHF. The DNA for the CDR3 is TGTGCCAGTAGCCCGGTGAGCTCCTATAATTCACCCCTCCACTTT.

CDR3 sequence: CASSPSGINYGYTF. The CDR3 DNA reads as TGTGCCAGCAGCCCCTCCGGGATTAACTATGGCTACACCTTC. This chain connects TRBV27 to TRBJ1-2; D call uncertain. The CDR3 length is 14 residues. V lost 6 bases and J lost 1, with 12 bases in between. From germline, CDR1 is MNHEY and CDR2 SMNVEV (reference sequence).